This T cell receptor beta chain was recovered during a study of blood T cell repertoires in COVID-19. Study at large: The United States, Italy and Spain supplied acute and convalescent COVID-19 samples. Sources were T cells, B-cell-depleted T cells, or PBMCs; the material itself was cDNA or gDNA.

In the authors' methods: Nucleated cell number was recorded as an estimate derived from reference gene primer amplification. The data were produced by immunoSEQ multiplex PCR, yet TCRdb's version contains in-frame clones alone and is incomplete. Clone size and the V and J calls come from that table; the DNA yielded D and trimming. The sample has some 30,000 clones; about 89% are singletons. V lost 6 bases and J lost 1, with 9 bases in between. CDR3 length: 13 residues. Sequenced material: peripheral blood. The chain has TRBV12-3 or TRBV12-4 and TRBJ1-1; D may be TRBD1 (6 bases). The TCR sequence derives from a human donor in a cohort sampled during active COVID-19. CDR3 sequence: CASRRGQNTEAFF. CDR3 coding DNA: TGTGCCAGCAGAAGGGGACAGAACACTGAAGCTTTCTTT.